The next 10 T cell receptor beta chains were all read from a single sample in a study of blood T cells in healthy people across ages. The authors ran a second PCR of about 6 to 11 cycles using a sample-barcoded 5' primer and a J-beta primer mix. TCRdb reprocessed the 5' RACE reads with MiXCR, giving one entry per CDR3 protein. The data show some 860,000 distinct CDR3 sequences, more than 50% seen once. Sequencing used blood. These receptors originate from a man aged 40-50 years in good health.

This chain connects TRBV29-1 to TRBJ2-5; unclear D gene. Germline CDR1 SQVTM, CDR2 ANQGSEA. The ends were cut back, 4 bases at V and 0 bases at J, with 6 bases in the middle. The CDR3 is 12 amino acids. CDR3 residues: CSVVGYQETQYF. In DNA form, the CDR3 reads TGCAGCGTTGTGGGGTACCAAGAGACCCAGTACTTC.

This clonotype was picked up a small number of times. The chain links TRBV6-6 to TRBJ1-6; the D is unclear. The CDR3 covers 12 residues. Trimming took 6 bases from V and 7 from J, leaving 7 bases between them. The germline CDR1 and CDR2 sequences are MNHNY and SVGAGI (reference sequence). For the CDR3, the DNA is TGTGCCAGCAGGGTCCCGAATTCACCCCTCCACTTT. Residues: CASRVPNSPLHF.

V usage is TRBV7-3 and J usage is TRBJ2-6; TRBD1 or TRBD2 may be the D gene (5 bases each). Trimming shortened V by 5 bases and J by 0 bases, and 11 bases separated the two germline ends. The CDR3 has 16 residues. Germline V CDR1 and CDR2: SGHTA, FQGTGA. The CDR3 DNA is TGTGCCAGCAGCCAGGGACCGAGCTCTGGGGCCAACGTCCTGACTTTC. This translates into CASSQGPSSGANVLTF.

The table lists this clonotype with a few counts. V is TRBV9 and J is TRBJ2-5; TRBD1 aligns across 9 bases. Per germline, CDR1 SGDLS and CDR2 YYNGEE. The V and J ends lost 0 bases and 8 bases, in that order; junction bases with no gene match: 11. The CDR3 sequence is 16 residues long. In nucleotides, the CDR3 is TGTGCCAGCAGCGTAGGTGCCGGGACAGGGCCCATAACCCAGTACTTC. It encodes CASSVGAGTGPITQYF.

In nucleotides, the CDR3 is TGTGCCAGCAGCCCCCGGGACAGAGGCTACACCTTC. Encoded protein: CASSPRDRGYTF. The chain uses TRBV7-9 and TRBJ1-2, with 7 bases fitting TRBD1. Trimming removed 5 bases from V and 8 bases from J; junction bases left unmatched: 5. The CDR3 covers 12 residues. Germline CDR1 and CDR2: SEHNR and FQNEAQ (reference sequence).

This clonotype came up many times. The junction does not match germline at one end; this may be a read error. This sequence joins TRBV5-1 and TRBJ2-3; 10 nucleotides agree with TRBD2. This CDR3 comprises 14 residues. CDR1 and CDR2 (germline): SGHRS, YFSETQ. DNA for the CDR3: TGTGCCAGCAGTTTAGCGGGAGGAGCAGATACGCAGTATTTT. This sequence encodes CASSLAGGADTQYF.

The chain has TRBV7-9 and TRBJ1-5, with D unresolved. Germline V lookup: CDR1 SEHNR, CDR2 FQNEAQ (reference sequence). CDR3 length: 15 residues. V was clipped by 1 base and J by 4 bases, with 11 bases between them. The CDR3 here is CASSLVGTDNQPQHF. The CDR3 nucleotides read TGTGCCAGCAGCTTAGTAGGTACAGATAATCAGCCCCAGCATTTT.

The J gene is TRBJ2-2, the V gene TRBV6-5, with TRBD1 as a possible D gene (5 bases). V was pared by 6 bases and J by 9 bases, with 17 bases between. This CDR3 spans 14 amino acids. The germline gives CDR1 MNHEY, CDR2 SVGAGI. The CDR3 DNA reads TGTGCCAGCAGCCTAAACAGGAATAACTGGGAGCTGTTTTTT. It translates to CASSLNRNNWELFF.

The chain uses TRBV12-3 or TRBV12-4 and TRBJ1-1; 9 bases align to TRBD1. CDR3 length equals 14 residues. The V segment lost 6 bases and the J segment 7 bases; nucleotides outside the gene matches: 9. The CDR3 protein is CASSFGTGLFEAFF. CDR3 bases: TGTGCCAGCAGCTTTGGGACAGGGCTCTTTGAAGCTTTCTTT.

CDR3 nucleotide sequence: TGTGCCAGCAGTGAATACTTGAACACTGAAGCTTTCTTT. It specifies CASSEYLNTEAFF. The rearrangement links TRBV6-4 to TRBJ1-1, with no clear D. In germline, CDR1 is MRHNA, CDR2 SNTAGT. This CDR3 region has 13 residues. V lost 3 bases, J lost 0 bases, and 5 bases lay in between.